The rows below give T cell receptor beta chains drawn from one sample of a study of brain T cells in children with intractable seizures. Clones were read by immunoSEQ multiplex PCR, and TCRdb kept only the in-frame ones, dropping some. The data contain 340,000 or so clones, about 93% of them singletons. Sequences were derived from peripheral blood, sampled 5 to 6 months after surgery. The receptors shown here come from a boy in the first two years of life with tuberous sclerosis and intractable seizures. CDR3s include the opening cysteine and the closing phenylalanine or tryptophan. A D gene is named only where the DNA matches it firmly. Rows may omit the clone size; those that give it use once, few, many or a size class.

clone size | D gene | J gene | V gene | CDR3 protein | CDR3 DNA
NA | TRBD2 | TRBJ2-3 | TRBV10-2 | CASRKGLDTSTDTQYF | TGCGCCAGCAGAAAGGGACTAGATACTAGCACAGATACGCAGTATTTT
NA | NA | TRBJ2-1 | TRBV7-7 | CASSSGLADEQFF | TGTGCTAGCAGCTCCGGGCTAGCCGATGAGCAGTTCTTC
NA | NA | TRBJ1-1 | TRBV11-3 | CASSLSPSRVTEAFF | TGTGCCAGCAGCTTATCCCCTTCGAGGGTGACTGAAGCTTTCTTT
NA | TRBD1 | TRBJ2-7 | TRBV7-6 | CASSLGPDRGGSYEQYF | TGTGCCAGCAGCTTAGGCCCCGACAGGGGTGGGTCCTACGAGCAGTACTTC
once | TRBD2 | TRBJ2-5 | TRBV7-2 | CASSLVAGSNQETQYF | TGTGCCAGCAGCTTAGTAGCGGGATCTAACCAAGAGACCCAGTACTTC
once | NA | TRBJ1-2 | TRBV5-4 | CASSLAKSGYTF | TGTGCCAGCAGCTTGGCGAAAAGTGGCTACACCTTC
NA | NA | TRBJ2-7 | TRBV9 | CASSGDNSYEQYF | TGTGCCAGCAGCGGAGACAACTCCTACGAGCAGTACTTC
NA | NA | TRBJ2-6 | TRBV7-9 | CASSSVSGANVLTF | TGTGCCAGCAGCTCAGTCTCTGGGGCCAACGTCCTGACTTTC
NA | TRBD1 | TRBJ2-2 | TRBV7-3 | CASSLTPWRKTGKGVRNTGELFF | TGTGCCAGCAGCTTAACGCCCTGGAGAAAGACAGGGAAGGGAGTACGCAACACCGGGGAGCTGTTTTTT
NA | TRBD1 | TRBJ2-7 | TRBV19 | CASSTGQGPYEQYF | TGTGCCAGTAGTACGGGACAGGGGCCTTACGAGCAGTACTTC
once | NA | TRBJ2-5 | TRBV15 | CATSRHGGFQETQYF | TGTGCCACCAGCCGCCATGGGGGGTTCCAAGAGACCCAGTACTTC
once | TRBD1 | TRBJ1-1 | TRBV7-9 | CASSQLTGGAMNTEAFF | TGTGCCAGCAGCCAATTAACAGGGGGCGCGATGAACACTGAAGCTTTCTTT
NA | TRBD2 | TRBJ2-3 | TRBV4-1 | CASSPSGSRTDTQYF | TGCGCCAGCAGCCCAAGCGGGAGTAGGACAGATACGCAGTATTTT
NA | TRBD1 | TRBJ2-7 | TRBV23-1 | CASSQSDRGREQYF | TGCGCCAGCAGTCAATCAGACAGGGGAAGAGAGCAGTACTTC
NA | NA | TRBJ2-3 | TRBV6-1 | CASSAAGRGADTQYF | TGTGCCAGCAGTGCAGCGGGGAGGGGGGCAGATACGCAGTATTTT
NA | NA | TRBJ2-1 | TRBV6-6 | CASSYTAESSYNEQFF | TGTGCCAGCAGTTACACGGCGGAATCCTCCTACAATGAGCAGTTCTTC
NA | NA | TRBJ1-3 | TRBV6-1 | CASSELGVYAGVGNTIYF | TGTGCCAGCAGTGAATTAGGGGTATATGCAGGGGTAGGAAACACCATATATTTT
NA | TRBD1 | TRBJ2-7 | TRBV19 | CASSPHGQGKLGSYEQYF | TGTGCCAGTAGTCCTCACGGACAGGGAAAATTAGGCTCCTACGAGCAGTACTTC
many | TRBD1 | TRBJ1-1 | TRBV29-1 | CSAWTGSMNTEAFF | TGCAGCGCCTGGACAGGGTCCATGAACACTGAAGCTTTCTTT
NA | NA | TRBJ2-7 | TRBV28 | CASSPLGQVEQYF | TGTGCCAGCAGTCCCCTTGGGCAGGTCGAGCAGTACTTC
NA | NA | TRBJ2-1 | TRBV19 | CASSVKSSYNEQFF | TGTGCCAGTAGTGTCAAAAGCTCCTACAATGAGCAGTTCTTC
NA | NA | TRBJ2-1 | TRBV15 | CATSRDQDEQFF | TGTGCCACCAGCAGAGATCAAGATGAGCAGTTCTTC
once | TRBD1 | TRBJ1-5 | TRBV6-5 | CASSYSGTANQPQHF | TGTGCCAGCAGTTACTCCGGGACAGCGAATCAGCCCCAGCATTTT
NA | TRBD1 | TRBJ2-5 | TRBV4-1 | CASSQDGASQVRAGGKETQYF | TGCGCCAGCAGCCAAGATGGGGCATCTCAGGTACGGGCAGGGGGCAAAGAGACCCAGTACTTC
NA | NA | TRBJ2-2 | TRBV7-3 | CASSLQGKTGELFF | TGTGCCAGCAGCTTACAGGGTAAAACCGGGGAGCTGTTTTTT
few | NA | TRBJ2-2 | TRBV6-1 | CASSEAMTATGELFF | TGTGCCAGCAGTGAAGCTATGACAGCCACCGGGGAGCTGTTTTTT
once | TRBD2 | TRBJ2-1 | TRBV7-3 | CASSYGLVGEQFF | TGTGCCAGCAGCTACGGACTAGTCGGTGAGCAGTTCTTC
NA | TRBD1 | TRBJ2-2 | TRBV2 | CASRRQGVNTGELFF | TGTGCCAGCAGGCGACAGGGGGTGAACACCGGGGAGCTGTTTTTT
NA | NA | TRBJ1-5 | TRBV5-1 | CASSLEGSANQPQHF | TGCGCCAGCAGCTTGGAGGGGTCAGCCAATCAGCCCCAGCATTTT
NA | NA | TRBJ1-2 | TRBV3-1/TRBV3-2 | CASSHDRGYTF | TGTGCCAGCAGCCATGATAGGGGCTACACCTTC
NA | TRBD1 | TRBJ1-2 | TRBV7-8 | CASSSADRGGGYTF | TGTGCCAGCAGCTCGGCAGACAGGGGAGGGGGCTACACCTTC
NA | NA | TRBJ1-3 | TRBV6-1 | CASSDRTGRSSGNTIYF | TGTGCCAGCAGTGACAGGACGGGACGGAGCTCTGGAAACACCATATATTTT
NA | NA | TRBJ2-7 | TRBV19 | CASSSSRGSYEQYF | TGTGCCAGTAGTTCCTCAAGGGGCTCCTACGAGCAGTACTTC
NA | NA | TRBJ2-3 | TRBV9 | CASSSPAEDTQYF | TGTGCCAGCAGCTCCCCGGCCGAGGATACGCAGTATTTT
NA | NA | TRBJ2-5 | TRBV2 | CASSEGGHKETQYF | TGTGCCAGCAGTGAAGGGGGACATAAAGAGACCCAGTACTTC
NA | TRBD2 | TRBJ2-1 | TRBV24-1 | CATSAASAGVGSYNEQFF | TGTGCCACCAGTGCCGCCTCGGCGGGAGTCGGCTCCTACAATGAGCAGTTCTTC
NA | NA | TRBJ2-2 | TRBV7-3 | CASSLGLSGELFF | TGTGCCAGCAGCTTAGGTTTGTCCGGGGAGCTGTTTTTT
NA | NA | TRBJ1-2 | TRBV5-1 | CASSLVGGIGYGYTF | TGCGCCAGCAGCTTAGTAGGGGGTATCGGCTATGGCTACACCTTC
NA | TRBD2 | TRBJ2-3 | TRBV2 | CASLAGEMNTQYF | TGTGCCAGCCTAGCGGGGGAAATGAATACGCAGTATTTT
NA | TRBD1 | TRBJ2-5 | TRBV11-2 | CASSPPDRRYQETQYF | TGTGCCAGCAGCCCCCCGGACAGGCGCTACCAAGAGACCCAGTACTTC
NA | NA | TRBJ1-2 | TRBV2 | CASTAGGHGYTF | TGTGCCAGCACCGCCGGGGGTCATGGCTACACCTTC
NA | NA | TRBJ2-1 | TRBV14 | CASSQFDYFSYNEQFF | TGTGCCAGCAGCCAATTTGACTACTTCTCCTACAATGAGCAGTTCTTC
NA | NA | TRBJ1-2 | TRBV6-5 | CASSYGGAIYGYTF | TGTGCCAGCAGTTACGGGGGCGCGATCTATGGCTACACCTTC
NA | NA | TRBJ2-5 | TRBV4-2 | CASSRPGPQETQYF | TGTGCCAGCAGCCGACCGGGACCCCAAGAGACCCAGTACTTC
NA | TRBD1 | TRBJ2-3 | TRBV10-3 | CAISEGPGQGALDTQYF | TGTGCCATCAGTGAAGGTCCGGGACAGGGGGCGTTAGATACGCAGTATTTT
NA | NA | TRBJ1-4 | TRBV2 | CASSALWPNEKLFF | TGTGCCAGCAGTGCCCTCTGGCCCAATGAAAAACTGTTTTTT
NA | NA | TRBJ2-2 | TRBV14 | CASSQDRGTTGGKLFF | TGTGCCAGCAGCCAAGATAGAGGAACTACTGGCGGAAAGCTGTTTTTT
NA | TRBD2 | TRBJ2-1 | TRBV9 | CASSRGGEQFF | TGTGCCAGCAGCCGGGGGGGCGAGCAGTTCTTC